The 17 T cell receptor beta chains presented below share a single source sample, sequenced in a study of T cells after yellow fever vaccination. TCRdb itself ran the 5' RACE reads through MiXCR, one entry per CDR3 protein. The sample includes about 500,000 distinct CDR3 sequences, around 16% of them seen just once. The source was PBMCs, collected less than 6 days after the first yellow fever vaccination. These receptors were obtained from a man aged 18 to 30 who received the YFV17D yellow fever vaccine.

This clonotype was seen only a few times. V is TRBV7-8 and J is TRBJ2-6; D remains unclear. This CDR3 is built from 15 residues. V dropped 5 bases and J dropped 0 bases, with 8 bases sitting between them. CDR1 SGHVS and CDR2 FQNEAQ come from the germline V gene. The CDR3 region is CASSASASGANVLTF. In nucleotides, the CDR3 is TGTGCCAGCAGCGCCTCCGCCTCTGGGGCCAACGTCCTGACTTTC.

The V and J genes are TRBV5-4 and TRBJ2-3; maybe TRBD2 (6 bases). The germline V and J ends were trimmed by 9 bases and 3 bases, with 14 bases remaining between them. The CDR3 spans 13 residues. CDR1 SGHNT and CDR2 YYREEE come from the germline V gene (reference sequence). CDR3: CATGTPRTDTQYF. For the CDR3, the DNA is TGTGCCACCGGGACTCCCCGTACAGATACGCAGTATTTT. Looking up the rest from reference TRBV5-4 and TRBJ2-3 gives the full variable domain: ETGVTQSPTHLIKTRGQQVTLRCSSQSGHNTVSWYQQALGQGPQFIFQYYREEENGRGNFPPRFSGLQFPNYSSELNVNALELDDSALYLCATGTPRTDTQYFGPGTRLTVL.

The chain couples TRBV7-9 to TRBJ2-7; 7 positions agree with TRBD1. The CDR3 totals 13 residues. Germline trimming cut 0 bases from V and 9 bases from J; bases unmatched to any gene: 5. Germline values: CDR1 SEHNR, CDR2 FQNEAQ (reference sequence). CDR3 DNA sequence: TGTGCCAGCAGCTTAGCGGGGACAGTCGGGCAGTACGTC. This translates into CASSLAGTVGQYV.

The V and J genes are TRBV7-3 and TRBJ1-1; tentatively, D is TRBD1 (6 bases). With 5 bases removed from V and 7 bases from J, the gap between germline ends came to 14 bases. The CDR3 is made up of 13 amino acids. Germline loops: CDR1 SGHTA, CDR2 FQGTGA. The CDR3 sequence is CASSARGHGEAFF. The CDR3 region has the DNA TGTGCCAGCAGCGCGCGGGGGCACGGTGAAGCTTTCTTT.

This clonotype was seen repeatedly, ten times or more. The chain carries TRBV5-1 and TRBJ1-3, with D uncertain. The CDR3 is 17 residues long. The V gene's germline CDR1 is SGHRS and CDR2 YFSETQ. The ends were cut back, 4 bases at V and 0 bases at J, with 17 bases in the middle. The CDR3 nucleotides are TGCGCCAGCAGCCCCGACCGACAAGGCGACTCTGGAAACACCATATATTTT. Translation: CASSPDRQGDSGNTIYF.

Regarding this clonotype: Its ends do not fully match the called genes, so a read error is possible. J is TRBJ1-6 and V is TRBV3-1, with TRBD1 matching 8 bases. CDR1 is LGHDT, CDR2 YNNKEL, per germline (reference sequence). CDR3 size: 15 residues. CDR3 DNA: TGTGCCACCAGCCCCTTAGGACAGGGTGGATCACCCCTCCACTTT. Translation gives CATSPLGQGGSPLHF.

DNA for the CDR3: TGTGCCAGCAGTGCTGGGACTCTTCCGAGGAATGAGCAGTTCTTC. It encodes CASSAGTLPRNEQFF. V and J are TRBV6-1 and TRBJ2-1; TRBD2 is a possible D gene (6 bases). This CDR3 has 15 amino acids. Per germline, CDR1 MNHNS and CDR2 SASEGT. Trimming stripped 4 bases from V and 7 bases from J, with 17 bases between.

This clonotype came up a few times. The chain is built from TRBV27 and TRBJ2-3; 15 bases match TRBD2. CDR3 size: 19 residues. With V trimmed by 1 base and J by 3 bases, 8 bases remained unmatched. Germline values: CDR1 MNHEY, CDR2 SMNVEV (reference sequence). CDR3 nucleotide sequence: TGTGCCAGCAGTTTATGGGGACTAGCGGGGGGCGGTCTTACAGATACGCAGTATTTT. This encodes CASSLWGLAGGGLTDTQYF.

This clonotype was seen at least ten times. The CDR3 bases are TGTGCCAGCAAGGCAGGGGGGAATAATTCACCCCTCCACTTT. This encodes CASKAGGNNSPLHF. The V call is TRBV2, the J call TRBJ1-6, with TRBD1 matching over 7 bases. The CDR3 contains 14 residues. Trimming removed 7 bases from V and 5 bases from J; junction bases left unmatched: 5. Per germline, CDR1 SNHLY and CDR2 FYNNEI.

This clonotype has only one observation. V and J are TRBV11-1 and TRBJ2-5, with 13 bases matching TRBD2. Germline trimming cut 3 bases from V and 7 bases from J; bases unmatched to any gene: 8. The CDR3 extends over 16 amino acids. CDR1 is SGHAT and CDR2 is FQDESV in the germline V gene (reference sequence). The CDR3 bases are TGTGCCAGCAGCTTCGGACTAGCGGGGGTCTTTGGGACCCAGTACTTC. Residues: CASSFGLAGVFGTQYF. Complete variable domain (other parts from reference TRBV11-1 and TRBJ2-5): EAEVAQSPRYKITEKSQAVAFWCDPISGHATLYWYRQILGQGPELLVQFQDESVVDDSQLPKDRFSAERLKGVDSTLKIQPAELGDSAMYLCASSFGLAGVFGTQYFGPGTRLLVL.

This sequence joins TRBV7-9 and TRBJ1-1, with a tentative D call TRBD1 (5 bases). With 2 bases removed from V and 0 bases from J, the gap between germline ends came to 10 bases. Germline V CDR1 and CDR2: SEHNR, FQNEAQ (reference sequence). CDR3 length: 15 residues. The CDR3 sequence: CASSLISRVNTEAFF. CDR3 in DNA: TGTGCCAGCAGCTTAATTAGCAGGGTGAACACTGAAGCTTTCTTT.

This clonotype was seen many times. The V and J genes are TRBV7-9 and TRBJ2-5; D is possibly TRBD1 or TRBD2 (5 bases each). Per the germline V gene, CDR1 is SEHNR and CDR2 is FQNEAQ (reference sequence). The CDR3 sequence is 14 residues long. Trimming removed 3 bases from V and 2 bases from J, with 10 bases in between. The DNA for the CDR3 is TGTGCCAGCAGCTTGTCTGGGACGCAAGAGACCCAGTACTTC. Translating gives CASSLSGTQETQYF.

The V and J genes are TRBV7-2 and TRBJ2-2; D is unclear. This CDR3 spans 14 amino acids. Germline values: CDR1 SGHTA, CDR2 FQGNSA. The V end was cut by 3 bases, the J end by 2 bases, with 7 bases between. The CDR3 sequence: CASSFDPNTGELFF. The CDR3 nucleotides are TGTGCCAGCAGCTTTGATCCCAACACCGGGGAGCTGTTTTTT.

This clonotype came up once. V gene TRBV5-1 combines with J gene TRBJ2-4, with 9 nucleotides matching TRBD1. CDR1 SGHRS and CDR2 YFSETQ come from the germline V gene. V was pared by 5 bases and J by 7 bases, with 7 bases of the junction left unmatched. CDR3 length: 14 residues. The CDR3 spells CASSSDRGGNIQYF. CDR3 nucleotide sequence: TGCGCCAGCAGTTCGGACAGGGGAGGCAACATTCAGTACTTC.

The gene calls are TRBV19 and TRBJ1-1, with D possibly TRBD1 on 6 matching bases. Germline V CDR1 and CDR2: LNHDA, SQIVND (reference sequence). This CDR3 has 16 amino acids. The V end lost 2 bases, the J end lost 1 base, and 14 bases lay between the germline ends. CDR3 sequence: CASSIKEGQPNTEAFF. DNA for the CDR3: TGTGCCAGTAGTATAAAGGAGGGACAACCGAACACTGAAGCTTTCTTT.

A single count supports this clonotype. This chain connects TRBV7-2 to TRBJ2-7; D uncertain. This CDR3 has 12 amino acids. Deletions cut 5 bases from V and 6 bases from J, with 11 bases between. Germline V gives CDR1 SGHTA, CDR2 FQGNSA. The CDR3 protein is CASSTEIGEQYV. In DNA form, the CDR3 reads TGTGCCAGCAGCACCGAGATAGGCGAGCAGTACGTC.

In its sample, this clonotype was seen many times. This chain joins TRBV7-6 and TRBJ1-1, with D unclear. CDR3 size: 13 residues. V was cut by 3 bases and J by 1 base, with 6 bases left in between. The germline CDR1 and CDR2 sequences are SGHVS and FNYEAQ. The CDR3 here is CASSFQQNTEAFF. The CDR3 DNA is TGTGCCAGCAGCTTTCAGCAGAACACTGAAGCTTTCTTT.